This TCR beta chain stems from a study of T cell responses to AZD1222 COVID-19 vaccine. A note on this clone: What it recognizes is unknown.

Study-level findings and limits: Along spike, vaccine-associated CD4 TCRs were found throughout, with dominance at 160-218 and 743-854. Regions left unmutated in variants are reportedly the target of nearly half of spike-specific TCRs. Two doses of AZD1222 preceded a rise in Spike-specific TCR breadth and depth.

TCRdb keeps only in-frame clones here, not all; method: immunoSEQ multiplex PCR. The sample comprises some 96,000 clones, approximately 87% of which are singletons, and 4% to 4.5% rests with the top ten. The source of this sequence is an adult in good health. This sample comprised peripheral blood, obtained on day 0 of MenACWY control vaccination.

The CDR3 reads CASSPLLGYEGREPGNTEAFF. For the CDR3, the DNA is TGTGCCAGCAGCCCTCTTCTCGGTTACGAGGGTCGGGAGCCGGGAAACACTGAAGCTTTCTTT. The chain has TRBV3-1 (or the pseudogene TRBV3-2) and TRBJ1-1; D gene ambiguous. The V end lost 4 bases, the J end lost 2 bases, and 32 bases lay between the germline ends. CDR3 length: 21 amino acids. The germline V gene has CDR1 LGHDT and CDR2 YNNKEL (reference sequence).